The 16 T cell receptor beta chains below come from one sample, sequenced in a study of blood T cell repertoires in COVID-19. TCRdb keeps only in-frame clones here, not all; method: immunoSEQ multiplex PCR. The sample holds over 60,000 clones, more than 80% seen once. What was sequenced was peripheral blood. These receptors were collected from a man in his fifties with COVID-19, enrolled during active disease.

Only one count was recorded for this clone. The CDR3 coding sequence is TGTGCCAGCTCACTAGCGGGGGTCTCCTACAATGAGCAGTTCTTC. This sequence encodes CASSLAGVSYNEQFF. The genes are TRBV18 and TRBJ2-1; 9 bases line up with TRBD2. The CDR3 length is 15 residues. J gave up 0 bases and V 4 bases, and 1 base lay outside the gene matches. CDR1 is KGHSH, CDR2 LQKENI, per germline.

V gene TRBV6-6 combines with J gene TRBJ2-6, with TRBD1 identical over 7 bases. J gave up 0 bases and V 5 bases, and 4 bases lay outside the gene matches. The germline V gene has CDR1 MNHNY and CDR2 SVGAGI (reference sequence). The CDR3 runs to 16 residues. The CDR3 nucleotides read TGTGCCAGCAGTACCACAGGGGCCTCTGGGGCCAACGTCCTGACTTTC. Encoded protein: CASSTTGASGANVLTF.

The CDR3: CAWSGSGSDEKLFF. The DNA of the CDR3 is TGTGCCTGGAGTGGGAGCGGGTCTGATGAAAAACTGTTTTTT. This chain connects TRBV30 to TRBJ1-4; D is unclear. This CDR3 is built from 14 residues. Germline CDR1 and CDR2: GTSNPN and SVGIG (reference sequence). Trimming took off 1 base at V and 6 bases at J, with 12 bases between the two ends.

This chain connects TRBV23-1 to TRBJ1-5; no firm D call. TRBV23-1 has ORF status, its function being uncertain. CDR3 length equals 9 residues. Between the trimmed V and J ends, which lost 11 bases and 6 bases, there was a span of 5 bases. The CDR3 DNA is TGCGCCGGCGGTCAGCCCCAGCATTTT. Translating it yields CAGGQPQHF.

This chain uses TRBV6-6 with TRBJ2-7; perhaps TRBD1 as D (9 bases). The CDR3 spans 17 residues. Trimming took off 5 bases at V and 6 bases at J, with 26 bases between the two ends. CDR1 is MNHNY, CDR2 SVGAGI, per germline (reference sequence). The DNA for the CDR3 is TGTGCCAGCAGTCGATTGCGCGTAGCGGGACAGGGTGGCGAGCAGTACTTC. Translating it yields CASSRLRVAGQGGEQYF.

The rearrangement joins TRBV19 to TRBJ1-2, with D unclear. V lost 5 bases and J lost 8, with 12 bases in between. Per germline, CDR1 LNHDA and CDR2 SQIVND (reference sequence). The length of the CDR3 is 12 residues. The CDR3 sequence is CASSEGGNGYTF. As DNA, the CDR3 is TGTGCCAGTAGTGAGGGTGGAAACGGCTACACCTTC.

The chain combines TRBV7-2 with TRBJ2-2; D ambiguous. The germline V and J ends were trimmed by 8 bases and 8 bases, with 9 bases remaining between them. The CDR3 covers 11 residues. Germline loops: CDR1 SGHTA, CDR2 FQGNSA. In DNA, the CDR3 is TGTGCCAGCCACGGCGGAGGGGAGCTGTTTTTT. Translation: CASHGGGELFF. Full variable domain (outside the CDR3, taken from reference TRBV7-2 and TRBJ2-2): GAGVSQSPSNKVTEKGKDVELRCDPISGHTALYWYRQSLGQGLEFLIYFQGNSAPDKSGLPSDRFSAERTGGSVSTLTIQRTQQEDSAVYLCASHGGGELFFGEGSRLTVL.

This sequence joins TRBV6-4 and TRBJ2-1, with 8 bases aligning to TRBD1. The CDR3 runs 17 residues. The V and J ends lost 1 base and 4 bases, in that order; junction bases with no gene match: 9. The germline gives CDR1 MRHNA, CDR2 SNTAGT. The CDR3 DNA is TGTGCCAGCAGTGACTTCGGCAGGGGGCAAGGGTACAATGAGCAGTTCTTC. Protein sequence: CASSDFGRGQGYNEQFF.

The CDR3, as DNA: TGCGCCAGCAGCCAAGATTCCCAGGGTGTTCAGCCCCAGCATTTT. This encodes CASSQDSQGVQPQHF. The V call is TRBV4-1, the J call TRBJ1-5, with TRBD1 as a possible D gene (5 bases). From germline, CDR1 is MGHRA and CDR2 YSYEKL. Trimming removed 0 bases at V and 6 bases at J, with 12 bases between. The CDR3 contains 15 residues.

The chain has TRBV18 and TRBJ1-3; D not certain. The germline V and J ends were trimmed by 0 bases and 0 bases, with 15 bases remaining between them. The CDR3 is made up of 18 amino acids. Germline V gene data show CDR1 as KGHSH and CDR2 as LQKENI. CDR3 protein: CASSPPGLYGNSGNTIYF. CDR3 nucleotide sequence: TGTGCCAGCTCACCACCGGGTTTGTACGGGAACTCTGGAAACACCATATATTTT.

V and J are TRBV11-2 and TRBJ2-5; TRBD1 matches at 7 bases. The J segment lost 5 bases and the V segment lost 3 bases, leaving 3 bases of the junction unmatched. The CDR3 contains 13 residues. Germline V gene lookup returns CDR1 SGHAT and CDR2 FQNNGV. CDR3 bases: TGTGCCAGCAGCTTTACAGGGGACGAGACCCAGTACTTC. This translates into CASSFTGDETQYF. Combining the CDR3 with reference TRBV11-2 and TRBJ2-5 gives the whole variable domain EAGVAQSPRYKIIEKRQSVAFWCNPISGHATLYWYQQILGQGPKLLIQFQNNGVVDDSQLPKDRFSAERLKGVDSTLKIQPAKLEDSAVYLCASSFTGDETQYFGPGTRLLVL.

This chain joins TRBV12-5 and TRBJ1-5; D is unclear. Per germline, CDR1 LGHNT and CDR2 FRNRAP. The germline V and J ends were trimmed by 0 bases and 6 bases, with 21 bases remaining between them. This CDR3 contains 18 residues. CDR3 residues: CASGLVPPQAFVRQPQHF. CDR3 sequence (DNA): TGTGCTAGTGGTTTGGTCCCCCCGCAGGCCTTTGTGCGTCAGCCCCAGCATTTT.

The CDR3 region is CASSSSGTGREKLFF. The DNA for the CDR3 is TGTGCCAGCAGCTCTTCCGGGACAGGGAGGGAAAAACTGTTTTTT. The V gene is TRBV7-9, the J gene TRBJ1-4, with TRBD1 matching over 9 bases. Germline CDR1 and CDR2: SEHNR and FQNEAQ (reference sequence). This CDR3 contains 15 residues. The trim removed 4 bases at V and 8 bases at J, leaving 8 bases unmatched.

This sequence joins TRBV3-1 (or the pseudogene TRBV3-2) and TRBJ2-7, with D maybe TRBD1 (6 bases). CDR1 is LGHDT and CDR2 is YNNKEL in the germline V gene (reference sequence). This CDR3 has 14 amino acids. The V and J ends lost 1 base and 4 bases respectively, with 11 bases between them. CDR3 nucleotide sequence: TGTGCCAGCAGCCAAGGAGGGGGATCTTACGAGCAGTACTTC. Translating gives CASSQGGGSYEQYF.

The chain couples TRBV13 to TRBJ2-7, with 7 bases aligning to TRBD2. The germline gives CDR1 PRHDT, CDR2 FYEKMQ (reference sequence). Trimming took 5 bases from V and 3 from J; bases not matched to a gene: 10. CDR3 length equals 15 residues. The CDR3 loop reads CASSPPGRGYYEQYF. CDR3 DNA: TGTGCCAGCAGCCCACCGGGGAGGGGCTACTACGAGCAGTACTTC. Combining the CDR3 with reference TRBV13 and TRBJ2-7 gives the whole variable domain AAGVIQSPRHLIKEKRETATLKCYPIPRHDTVYWYQQGPGQDPQFLISFYEKMQSDKGSIPDRFSAQQFSDYHSELNMSSLELGDSALYFCASSPPGRGYYEQYFGPGTRLTVT.

The rearrangement joins TRBV18 to TRBJ2-7; 7 bases fit TRBD1. The germline gives CDR1 KGHSH, CDR2 LQKENI. The junction had 9 bases not matched to a gene; V was cut back by 4 bases and J by 0 bases. The CDR3 runs to 16 residues. In DNA form, the CDR3 reads TGTGCCAGCTCACTATGGGACAGTGTGAGCTCCTACGAGCAGTACTTC. Its translation: CASSLWDSVSSYEQYF.